One sample yielded the 8 T cell receptor beta chains listed below, sequenced in a study of shared clonotypes between healthy human individuals. TCRdb's table, derived via immunoSEQ multiplex PCR, lists solely in-frame clones and lacks some. The table shows 2 million to 2.5 million clones, with about 90% occurring only once. Input material: naive CD4+ T cells from PBMCs. This sample's subset: CD45RA+ positively selected. The receptors shown here come from a man aged 18 to 35 in good health. Some clones in this sample may be carry-over from other donors' samples.

In its sample, this clone was seen once. The genes are TRBV6-5 and TRBJ1-2; D unresolved. The CDR3 loop spans 12 amino acids. Trimming removed 8 bases from V and 3 bases from J, with 10 bases in between. Germline CDR1 MNHEY, CDR2 SVGAGI. CDR3 DNA sequence: TGTGCCAGCCGGCAGAGGTACTATGGCTACACCTTC. Translation gives CASRQRYYGYTF.

This clone has only one observation. The chain combines TRBV6-5 with TRBJ1-2, with D hard to call. Germline V gene data show CDR1 as MNHEY and CDR2 as SVGAGI. Between the trimmed V and J ends, which lost 6 bases and 3 bases, there was a span of 11 bases. The CDR3 covers 13 residues. CDR3 sequence (DNA): TGTGCCAGCAGCCGCGCAGGTCACTATGGCTACACCTTC. Residues: CASSRAGHYGYTF.

The V and J genes are TRBV19 and TRBJ1-2; D is unresolved. The V gene lost 7 bases and the J gene lost 7 bases, with 16 bases spanning the gap. The germline V gene has CDR1 LNHDA and CDR2 SQIVND (reference sequence). This CDR3 is built from 13 residues. The CDR3: CASNTQTKGGYTF. CDR3 DNA sequence: TGTGCCAGTAACACCCAGACCAAGGGTGGCTACACCTTC.

This clone was seen a single time. The V gene is TRBV5-1, the J gene TRBJ2-7; 10 bases match TRBD2. CDR1 and CDR2 from the germline V gene are SGHRS and YFSETQ. V lost 0 bases and J lost 7; bases outside the gene matches: 10. The CDR3 runs 16 residues. The CDR3 bases are TGCGCCAGCAGCTTGGCGCTAGCGGGAGTGGGGGCGGAGCAGTACTTC. Translation: CASSLALAGVGAEQYF.

The V gene is TRBV28, the J gene TRBJ2-7; D uncertain. The CDR3 spans 12 residues. Germline assignment: CDR1 MDHEN and CDR2 SYDVKM. V was shortened by 3 bases and J by 7 bases, with 10 bases between the two germline ends. CDR3 loop: CASSFKASEQYF. In nucleotides, the CDR3 is TGTGCCAGCAGTTTCAAGGCTTCGGAGCAGTACTTC.

The rearrangement links TRBV5-1 to TRBJ2-7; TRBD2 is a possible D gene (5 bases). CDR3 length equals 16 residues. CDR1 is SGHRS and CDR2 is YFSETQ in the germline V gene. Trimming took 0 bases from V and 0 from J, leaving 13 bases between them. The CDR3 sequence: CASSLAGSGVSYEQYF. CDR3 DNA sequence: TGCGCCAGCAGCTTGGCGGGGTCCGGCGTCTCCTACGAGCAGTACTTC.

The chain is built from TRBV7-2 and TRBJ2-3; the match to TRBD1 covers 9 bases. Germline V gives CDR1 SGHTA, CDR2 FQGNSA. CDR3 length: 14 residues. V gave up 4 bases and J gave up 1 base; unmatched junction bases: 0. For the CDR3, the DNA is TGTGCCAGCAGCTGGACAGGGGGCACAGATACGCAGTATTTT. Protein product: CASSWTGGTDTQYF.

The chain uses TRBV20-1 and TRBJ2-3; D is ambiguous. The germline gives CDR1 DFQATT, CDR2 SNEGSKA (reference sequence). V was cut by 6 bases and J by 7 bases, with 8 bases left in between. This CDR3 region has 10 residues. The CDR3 here is CSASPHTQYF. In DNA form, the CDR3 reads TGCAGTGCCTCTCCCCATACGCAGTATTTT.